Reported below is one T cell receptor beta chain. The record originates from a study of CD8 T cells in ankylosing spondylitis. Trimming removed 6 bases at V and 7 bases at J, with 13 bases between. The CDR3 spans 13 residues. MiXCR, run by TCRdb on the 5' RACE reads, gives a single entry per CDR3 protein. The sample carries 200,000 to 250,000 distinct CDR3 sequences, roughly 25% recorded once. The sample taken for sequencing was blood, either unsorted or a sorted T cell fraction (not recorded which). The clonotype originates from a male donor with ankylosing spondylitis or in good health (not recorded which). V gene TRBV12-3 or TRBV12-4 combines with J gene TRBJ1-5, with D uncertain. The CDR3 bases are TGTGCCAGCAGGGCATTGGAAGGACAGCCCCAGCATTTT. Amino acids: CASRALEGQPQHF.